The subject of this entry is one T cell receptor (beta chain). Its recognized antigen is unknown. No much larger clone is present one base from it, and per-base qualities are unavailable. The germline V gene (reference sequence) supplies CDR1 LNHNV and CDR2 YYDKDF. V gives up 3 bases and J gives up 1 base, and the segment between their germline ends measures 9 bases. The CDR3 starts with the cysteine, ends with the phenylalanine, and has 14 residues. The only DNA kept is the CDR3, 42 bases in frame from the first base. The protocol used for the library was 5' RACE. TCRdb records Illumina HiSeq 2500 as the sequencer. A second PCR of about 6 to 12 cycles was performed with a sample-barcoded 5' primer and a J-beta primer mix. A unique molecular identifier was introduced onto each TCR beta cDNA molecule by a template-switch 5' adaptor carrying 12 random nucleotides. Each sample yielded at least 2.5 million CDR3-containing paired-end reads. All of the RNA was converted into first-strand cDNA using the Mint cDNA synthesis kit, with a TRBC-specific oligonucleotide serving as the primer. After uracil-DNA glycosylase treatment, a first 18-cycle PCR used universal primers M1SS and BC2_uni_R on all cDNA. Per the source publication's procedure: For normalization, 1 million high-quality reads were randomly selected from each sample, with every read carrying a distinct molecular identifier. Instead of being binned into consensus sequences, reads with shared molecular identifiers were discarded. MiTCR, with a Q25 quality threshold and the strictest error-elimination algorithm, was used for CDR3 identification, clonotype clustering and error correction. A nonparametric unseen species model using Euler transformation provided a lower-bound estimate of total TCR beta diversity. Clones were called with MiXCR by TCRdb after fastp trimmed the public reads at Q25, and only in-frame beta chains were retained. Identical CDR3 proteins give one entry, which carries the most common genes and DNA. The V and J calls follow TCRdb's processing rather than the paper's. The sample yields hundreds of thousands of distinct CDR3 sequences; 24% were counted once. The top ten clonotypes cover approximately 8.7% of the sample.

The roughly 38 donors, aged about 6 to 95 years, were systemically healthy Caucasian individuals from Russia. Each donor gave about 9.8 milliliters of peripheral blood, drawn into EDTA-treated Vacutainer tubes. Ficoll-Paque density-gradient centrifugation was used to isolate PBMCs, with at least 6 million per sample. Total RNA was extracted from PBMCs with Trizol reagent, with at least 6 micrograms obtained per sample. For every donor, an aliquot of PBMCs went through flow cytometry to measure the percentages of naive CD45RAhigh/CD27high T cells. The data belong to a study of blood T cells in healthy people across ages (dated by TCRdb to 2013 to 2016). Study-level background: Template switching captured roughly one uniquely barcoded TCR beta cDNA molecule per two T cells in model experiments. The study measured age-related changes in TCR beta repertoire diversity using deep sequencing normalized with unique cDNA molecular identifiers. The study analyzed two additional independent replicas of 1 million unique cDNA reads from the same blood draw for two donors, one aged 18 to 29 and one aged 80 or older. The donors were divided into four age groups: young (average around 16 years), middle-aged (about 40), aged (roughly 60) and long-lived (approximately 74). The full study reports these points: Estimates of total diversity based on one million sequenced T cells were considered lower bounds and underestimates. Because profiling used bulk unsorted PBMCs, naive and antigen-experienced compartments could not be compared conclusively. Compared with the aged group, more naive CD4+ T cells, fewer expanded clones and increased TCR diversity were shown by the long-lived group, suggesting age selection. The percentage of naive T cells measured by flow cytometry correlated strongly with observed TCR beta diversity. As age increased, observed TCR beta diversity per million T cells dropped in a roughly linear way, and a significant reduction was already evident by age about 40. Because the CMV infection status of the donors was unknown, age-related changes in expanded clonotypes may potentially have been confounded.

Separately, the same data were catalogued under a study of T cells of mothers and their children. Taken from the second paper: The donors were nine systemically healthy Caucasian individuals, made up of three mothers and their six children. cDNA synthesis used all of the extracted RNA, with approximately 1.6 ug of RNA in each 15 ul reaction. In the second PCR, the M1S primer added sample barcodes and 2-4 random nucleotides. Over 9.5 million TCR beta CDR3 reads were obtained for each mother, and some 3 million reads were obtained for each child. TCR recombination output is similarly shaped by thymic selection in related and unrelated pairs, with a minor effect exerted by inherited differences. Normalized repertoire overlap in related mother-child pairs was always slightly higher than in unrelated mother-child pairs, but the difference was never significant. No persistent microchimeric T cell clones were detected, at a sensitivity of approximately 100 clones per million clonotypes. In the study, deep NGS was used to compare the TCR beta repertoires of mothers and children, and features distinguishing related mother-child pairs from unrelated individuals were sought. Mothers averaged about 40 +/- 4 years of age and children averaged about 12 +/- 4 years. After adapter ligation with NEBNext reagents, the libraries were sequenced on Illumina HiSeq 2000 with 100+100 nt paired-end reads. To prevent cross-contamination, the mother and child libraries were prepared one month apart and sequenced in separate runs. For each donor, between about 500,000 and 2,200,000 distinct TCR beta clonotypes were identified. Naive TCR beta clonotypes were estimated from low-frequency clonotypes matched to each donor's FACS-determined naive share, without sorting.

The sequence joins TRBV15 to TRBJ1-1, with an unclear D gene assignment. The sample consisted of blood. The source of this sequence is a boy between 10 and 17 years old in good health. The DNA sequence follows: TGTGCCACCAGCAGGGGTATATCGAACACTGAAGCTTTCTTT. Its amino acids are CATSRGISNTEAFF.